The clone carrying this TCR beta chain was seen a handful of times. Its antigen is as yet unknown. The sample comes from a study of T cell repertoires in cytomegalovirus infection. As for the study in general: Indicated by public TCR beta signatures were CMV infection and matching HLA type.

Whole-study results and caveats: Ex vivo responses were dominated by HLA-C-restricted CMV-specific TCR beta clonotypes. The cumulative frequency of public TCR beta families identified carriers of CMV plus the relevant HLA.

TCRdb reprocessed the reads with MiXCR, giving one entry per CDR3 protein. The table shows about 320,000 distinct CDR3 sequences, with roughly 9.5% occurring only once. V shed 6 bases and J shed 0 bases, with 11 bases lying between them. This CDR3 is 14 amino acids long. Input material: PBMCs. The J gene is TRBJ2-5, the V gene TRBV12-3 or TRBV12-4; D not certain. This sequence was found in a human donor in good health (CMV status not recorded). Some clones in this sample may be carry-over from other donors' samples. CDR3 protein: CASRRPAYQETQYF. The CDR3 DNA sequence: TGTGCCAGCAGGCGACCGGCGTACCAAGAGACCCAGTACTTC.